This TCR beta chain emerged from a study of neurological immune-mediated disorders. This clonotype appeared many times. Time point reported: longitudinal time-point 1 (baseline). By 5'RACE with 10-nucleotide random UMIs, the cDNA was made. From 15-18 subjects, over 180 million TCR-beta sequences were obtained in each sequencing run. One entry per CDR3 protein, called by TCRdb with MiXCR from the 5' RACE reads. The table shows tens of thousands of distinct CDR3 sequences, with about a tenth occurring only once. Germline V lookup: CDR1 SSHAT, CDR2 FNYEAQ (reference sequence). The CDR3 loop spans 15 amino acids. The V gene lost 1 base and the J gene lost 0 bases, with 7 bases spanning the gap.

The specimen was PBMCs. The chain links TRBV7-7 to TRBJ2-1; D call uncertain. The sequence came from a man aged 30-40 years in good health. CDR3 coding DNA: TGTGCCAGCAGCTTAGGGAGAGACTCCTACAATGAGCAGTTCTTC. It yields the protein CASSLGRDSYNEQFF.